A single sample is the source of the 17 T cell receptor beta chains below, sequenced in a study of blood T cell repertoires in COVID-19. Assay used: immunoSEQ multiplex PCR; TCRdb lists only in-frame clones, some missing. The sample lists 120,000 to 150,000 clones; around 80% were seen once. The sequenced sample consisted of peripheral blood. The receptor set was obtained from a human donor in a cohort sampled during active COVID-19.

The chain has TRBV7-9 and TRBJ2-3; maybe TRBD2 (7 bases). V shed 3 bases and J shed 5 bases, with 18 bases lying between them. The germline V gene has CDR1 SEHNR and CDR2 FQNEAQ (reference sequence). The CDR3 length is 16 residues. In nucleotides, the CDR3 is TGTGCCAGCAGCTTGGACCGGGGGGCCCAGGGAGATACGCAGTATTTT. Translated, it gives CASSLDRGAQGDTQYF.

This clone was found once. This chain uses TRBV18 with TRBJ1-5, with a tentative D call TRBD1 (5 bases). Trimming took off 3 bases at V and 6 bases at J, with 15 bases between the two ends. Germline V gene data show CDR1 as KGHSH and CDR2 as LQKENI. The CDR3 length is 15 residues. CDR3 nucleotides: TGTGCCAGCTCACCTATCAGACAGATTTCTCAGCCCCAGCATTTT. Residues: CASSPIRQISQPQHF.

This rearrangement joins TRBV4-3 to TRBJ1-2, with a possible D match to TRBD1 (5 bases). Germline CDR1 and CDR2: LGHNA and YSLEER. The V and J ends lost 0 bases and 8 bases respectively, with 16 bases between them. The CDR3 is 15 residues long. CDR3 in DNA: TGCGCCAGCAGCCAAGATTGGGGGGAGGGCTGGGGCTACACCTTC. Amino acids: CASSQDWGEGWGYTF.

This chain uses TRBV6-5 with TRBJ2-7; D might be TRBD1 (6 bases). The germline gives CDR1 MNHEY, CDR2 SVGAGI. Trimming pared 6 bases from V and 0 bases from J, leaving 15 bases between. The CDR3 sequence is 15 residues long. The CDR3 is CASSSGTLSSYEQYF. In DNA form, the CDR3 reads TGTGCCAGCAGCTCCGGGACACTTAGCTCCTACGAGCAGTACTTC.

The chain employs TRBV6-5 and TRBJ1-3; D might be TRBD1 (6 bases). The V end was cut by 7 bases, the J end by 4 bases, with 11 bases between. In germline, CDR1 is MNHEY, CDR2 SVGAGI. There are 13 residues in the CDR3. CDR3 nucleotide sequence: TGTGCCAGCACTCGGACAGAAGGAAACACCATATATTTT. It encodes CASTRTEGNTIYF.

V and J are TRBV11-2 and TRBJ2-1, with D perhaps TRBD1 (6 bases). Per the germline V gene, CDR1 is SGHAT and CDR2 is FQNNGV. V was pared by 5 bases and J by 2 bases, with 13 bases between. The CDR3 runs 15 residues. The CDR3 spells CASSPKQGPYNEQFF. The CDR3 nucleotides are TGTGCCAGCAGCCCTAAACAGGGCCCCTACAATGAGCAGTTCTTC.

This chain connects TRBV15 to TRBJ1-3, with D unclear. The germline V gene has CDR1 LNHNV and CDR2 YYDKDF (reference sequence). V was clipped by 0 bases and J by 3 bases, with 15 bases between them. The CDR3 runs to 17 residues. The CDR3: CATSREGLGGVGNTIYF. The CDR3 DNA sequence: TGTGCCACCAGCAGAGAAGGCCTGGGCGGGGTTGGAAACACCATATATTTT.

The chain carries TRBV7-8 and TRBJ1-6; D remains ambiguous. The germline gives CDR1 SGHVS, CDR2 FQNEAQ. Trimming stripped 6 bases from V and 5 bases from J, with 11 bases between. The CDR3 covers 14 residues. Here the CDR3 reads CASSHRGNNSPLHF. The CDR3 bases are TGTGCCAGCAGTCACCGGGGTAATAATTCACCCCTCCACTTT.

This chain connects TRBV18 to TRBJ2-3; a possible D gene is TRBD1 (5 bases). V was pared by 7 bases and J by 3 bases, with 17 bases between. The CDR3 has 15 residues. Germline V gene data show CDR1 as KGHSH and CDR2 as LQKENI. The CDR3 loop reads CASLPTVIGTDTQYF. The CDR3 DNA sequence: TGTGCCAGCTTACCGACAGTGATCGGAACAGATACGCAGTATTTT.

V usage is TRBV6-4 and J usage is TRBJ2-7; the match to TRBD1 covers 9 bases. V lost 4 bases and J lost 2; bases outside the gene matches: 3. Germline CDR1 is MRHNA and CDR2 is SNTAGT. This CDR3 has 14 residues. In nucleotides, the CDR3 is TGTGCCAGCAGTGTACGACAGGGGGCCTACGAGCAGTACTTC. This codes for CASSVRQGAYEQYF.

This clone was picked up a small number of times. This rearrangement joins TRBV7-9 to TRBJ2-1; D is perhaps TRBD2 (6 bases). Trimming pared 11 bases from V and 3 bases from J, leaving 11 bases between. Germline-derived CDR1 and CDR2 are SEHNR and FQNEAQ (reference sequence). CDR3 length: 12 amino acids. The CDR3 reads CASGLDYNEQFF. The CDR3 nucleotides are TGTGCCTCGGGACTTGACTACAATGAGCAGTTCTTC.

The chain uses TRBV12-5 and TRBJ2-2; 7 bases are shared with TRBD2. The CDR3 is made up of 14 amino acids. V lost 7 bases, J lost 4 bases, and 6 bases stayed unmatched. Germline CDR1 reads LGHNT; CDR2 reads FRNRAP. The CDR3 nucleotides are TGTGCTAGTGCCCCGGGAGGAGGCACCGGGGAGCTGTTTTTT. Residues: CASAPGGGTGELFF. The whole variable domain, remainder taken from reference TRBV12-5 and TRBJ2-2, is DARVTQTPRHKVTEMGQEVTMRCQPILGHNTVFWYRQTMMQGLELLAYFRNRAPLDDSGMPKDRFSAEMPDATLATLKIQPSEPRDSAVYFCASAPGGGTGELFFGEGSRLTVL.

The rearrangement links TRBV2 to TRBJ1-5; TRBD1 might be the D (6 bases). With 8 bases removed from V and 8 bases from J, the gap between germline ends came to 16 bases. The CDR3 consists of 13 residues. Germline-derived CDR1 and CDR2 are SNHLY and FYNNEI. DNA for the CDR3: TGTGCCAGCGGGGGGGGCGGTGATAAGCCCCAGCATTTT. Its translation is CASGGGGDKPQHF.

V is TRBV15 and J is TRBJ2-7; D may be TRBD1 (6 bases). Germline CDR1 is LNHNV and CDR2 is YYDKDF (reference sequence). Trimming left V 0 bases short and J 4 bases short, with 13 bases between. The CDR3 has 15 amino acids. CDR3 sequence reads: CATSRDLGRGYEQYF. As DNA, the CDR3 is TGTGCCACCAGCAGAGATTTAGGCAGGGGTTACGAGCAGTACTTC.

This chain uses TRBV5-1 with TRBJ1-2; D is undetermined. Germline CDR1 and CDR2: SGHRS and YFSETQ. This CDR3 has 13 amino acids. V was clipped by 4 bases and J by 3 bases, with 10 bases between them. CDR3 DNA sequence: TGCGCCAGCAGCCTGCAGGTTGACTATGGCTACACCTTC. This encodes CASSLQVDYGYTF.

The sample holds one count of this clone. The V call is TRBV28, the J call TRBJ2-7, with 8 bases aligning to TRBD1. The CDR3 contains 15 residues. Germline V CDR1 and CDR2: MDHEN, SYDVKM. J gave up 2 bases and V 3 bases, and 6 bases lay outside the gene matches. DNA for the CDR3: TGTGCCAGCAGTTTTGAACAGGGGGGAACCTACGAGCAGTACTTC. Amino acid sequence: CASSFEQGGTYEQYF.

The count of this clone is one. V is TRBV27 and J is TRBJ2-4, with TRBD2 as a possible D gene (6 bases). V lost 6 bases, J lost 7 bases, and 16 bases lay in between. The CDR3 loop spans 14 amino acids. Germline V lookup: CDR1 MNHEY, CDR2 SMNVEV (reference sequence). Written as DNA, the CDR3 is TGTGCCAGCAGCTTCGGGGGTGGGCGGAACATTCAGTACTTC. It encodes CASSFGGGRNIQYF.